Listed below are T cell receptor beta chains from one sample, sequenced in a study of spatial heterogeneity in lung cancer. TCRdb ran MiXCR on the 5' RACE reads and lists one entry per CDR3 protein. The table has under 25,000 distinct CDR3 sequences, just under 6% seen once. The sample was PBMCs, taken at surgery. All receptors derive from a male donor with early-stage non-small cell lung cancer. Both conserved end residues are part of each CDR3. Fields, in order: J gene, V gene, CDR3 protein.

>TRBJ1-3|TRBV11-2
CASSPWTGLSGNTIYF
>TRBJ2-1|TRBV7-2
CASSLEFSGGHEQFF
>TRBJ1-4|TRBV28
CASSDRGRTNEKLFF
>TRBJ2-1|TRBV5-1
CASVGGRGGGSYNEQFF
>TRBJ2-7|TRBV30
CAWSLSYYEQYF
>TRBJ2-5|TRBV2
CASFPRTGSRETQYF
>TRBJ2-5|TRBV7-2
CASSHGPNQETQYF
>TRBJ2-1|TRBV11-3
CASSSGSAYNEQFF
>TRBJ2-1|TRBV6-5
CASRTVGRNEQFF
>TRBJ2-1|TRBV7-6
CASSLDRNPYNEQFF
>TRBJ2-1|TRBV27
CASSLRGQDEQFF
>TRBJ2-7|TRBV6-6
CASSPGTSVAYEQYF
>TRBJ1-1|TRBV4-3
CASSLGTENTEAFF
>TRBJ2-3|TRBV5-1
CASSLGGRPTDTQYF
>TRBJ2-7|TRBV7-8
CASSFLGALYEQYF
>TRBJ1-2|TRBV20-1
CSAQKGTRTGLYGYTF
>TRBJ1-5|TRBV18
CASSLASVEPQHF
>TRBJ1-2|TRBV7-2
CASSLSGGSGYGYTF
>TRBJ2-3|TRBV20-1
CSASQGVSEDTQYF
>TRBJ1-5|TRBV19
CASSNRVHYTNSNQPQHF
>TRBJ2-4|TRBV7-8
CASSLVASAKNIQYF
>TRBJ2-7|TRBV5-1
CASSSPGLAGEGKAF
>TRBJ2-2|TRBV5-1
CASSSDSNTGELFF
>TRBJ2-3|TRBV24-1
CATSDWGDTQYF
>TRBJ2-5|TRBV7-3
CASSPSGGATGQETQYF
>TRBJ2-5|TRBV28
CASTRTGWGETQYF
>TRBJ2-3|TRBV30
CASGGPHTQYF
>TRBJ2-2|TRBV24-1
CATSDFRRSGELFF
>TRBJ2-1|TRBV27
CASSSPGPLAEQFF
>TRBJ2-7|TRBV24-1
CATTGTSGTYEQYF
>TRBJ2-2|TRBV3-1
CASSLGVGAGGELFF
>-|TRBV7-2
CASSHRDQPQYF
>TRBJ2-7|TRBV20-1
CSVPTGINYEQYF
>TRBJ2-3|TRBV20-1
CSARGPGPDTQYF
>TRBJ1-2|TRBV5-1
CASSLAGWDYGYTF
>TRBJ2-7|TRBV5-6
CASSSLSWREYF
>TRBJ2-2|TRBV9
CASSWGGGELFF
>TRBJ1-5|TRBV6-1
CASSGRAGQPQHF
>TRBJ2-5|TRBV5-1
CASSLGQETQYF
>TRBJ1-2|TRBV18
CASSPTGPGGYTF
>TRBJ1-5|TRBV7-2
CASSLEIQGADSNQPQHF
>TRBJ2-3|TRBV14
CASSQGFGPLNTQYF
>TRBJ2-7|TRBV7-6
CASSLGVGQDEQYF